The present entry profiles one TCR beta chain with its context. A single count supports this clone. Its antigen specificity is not known. Base quality data are lacking; no much larger clone is found one base away. Taken from the germline V gene, the CDR1 and CDR2 loops are KGHSH and LQKENI. Trimming leaves V shorter by 3 bases and J shorter by 2 bases, with the junction holding 12 bases beyond the gene matches. From the cysteine up to the phenylalanine, the CDR3 has a length of 17 residues. Only CDR3 DNA remains: 51 bases, in frame from the first base. Library preparation was by the immunoSEQ multiplex PCR assay. For the multiplex PCR, a mixture combining 60 forward primers for TCR Vbeta segments and 13 reverse primers for TCR Jbeta segments was used. Amplification of the CDR3 region of rearranged TCR beta genes was performed with a multiplex PCR assay on genomic DNA. The amplified TCR beta libraries were sequenced on the Illumina HiSeq System as 87-base-pair reads. For the original study's pipeline: A later analysis tallied 75 million to 95 million unique TCR beta chains across the 700 or so repertoires, and approximately 12 million of those chains were shared by two or more donors. A nearest-neighbor algorithm error-corrected the raw reads and collapsed the reads into unique sequences, merging closely related sequences to remove PCR and sequencing errors. Alignment of CDR3 sequences to IMGT reference sequences was used to assign V, D and J gene segments. For a sequence to be retained, a match of at least six nucleotides to both a V gene segment and a J gene segment was required. A rearrangement counted as productive if the CDR3 had no stop codons and remained in frame with V and J, and every other rearrangement counted as non-productive. CDR3 was defined according to IMGT convention as the region running from the second conserved V-encoded cysteine to the conserved J-encoded phenylalanine. The earlier analysis of 500 to 650 of the donors excluded any sequence lacking an unambiguous match to a single V gene segment. In an earlier analysis of a few hundred of the donors, V segments were called functional above 56.7% productive rearrangements and were called segregating when the between-donor standard deviation exceeded 5%. To diagnose cytomegalovirus status from the catalog of TCR beta chain sequences, a statistical classification framework was built. In a later analysis, TCR nucleotide sequences were compared against IMGT/GENE-DB human TR gene sequences so that V and J genes could be assigned. In a later analysis, CDR3 sequences and most-parsimonious VDJ recombination scenarios were assigned using the TCRdist pipeline. A later analysis defined each TCR beta chain by its CDR3 amino acid sequence plus V-gene family, and excluded reads lacking a unique V-gene family. As a way to deal with suspected cross-contamination and a sequencing artifact, a later analysis dropped 640 or so nucleotide sequences that were highly shared and had low generation probability. For each public chain, a later analysis derived a clonal expansion index from normalized ranks of inferred template counts within each repertoire. A later analysis computed generation probabilities with a VDJ recombination model fitted to out-of-frame rearrangements, and checked the results against IGoR. In a later analysis, TCR-TCR, TCR-HLA and TCR-CMV co-occurrence was scored with hypergeometric tests, and a repertoire-size bias correction was applied to TCR pairs. In a later analysis, false discovery rates were estimated by permuting HLA or CMV assignments 20 times. In a later analysis, co-occurring TCRs were grouped using DBSCAN, and TCRdist sequence similarity was added for clustering within HLA-allele-positive subsets. For co-occurrence clustering, repertoires with fewer than 30,000 or more than 120,000 public chains were excluded, along with 4 to 6 repertoires with anomalous nucleotide sharing. What TCRdb holds here is the immuneACCESS table cut down to in-frame rearrangements. Part of the clones is not present; checked against another copy, under half of the missing clones reflect an unresolved V gene, and the others are unexplained. That table supplies the V and J calls and clone size; D and trimming were determined from the DNA. A total of around 180,000 clones appear in this sample, roughly 80% of them only once. The ten largest make up more than 5.5% of the sample.

This record comes from a study of cytomegalovirus exposure and HLA in healthy donors (TCRdb year 2017). Looking at the study overall: In an earlier analysis of around 540 of the donors, less than 350 Gb of sequence data and roughly 100 million unique TCR beta sequences from roughly 200 million T cells were reported. Typing coverage differed by locus: A, B, C, DRB1 and DQB1 were typed in about 629-630 donors, DQA1 in about 500, DPA1 in 600 to 610, and DPB1 in 472. A few DR-DQ haplotypes were treated as single units for association and clustering because of strong linkage in the cohort. A later analysis re-examined previously published TCR beta repertoires from about 700 donors and added high-resolution HLA genotyping to investigate patterns of TCR occurrence. The later analysis used no new phenotypic data to find candidate immune exposures, relying instead on TCR beta sequences and their occurrence across donors. In a later genetic analysis, genome-wide SNP genotypes for 398 of the 666 donors were used, and that subset was treated as a discovery cohort. A separate validation cohort of 90 to 150 different subjects was used in addition to the roughly 640-subject first cohort. HLA typing included class I and class II loci at four-digit resolution. Every discovery cohort repertoire had been produced on one sequencing platform. Among about 400 genotyped donors of the cohort, an average of about 220,000 unique TCR beta nucleotide sequences was sequenced per donor, of which 15% to 20% were non-productive. An earlier analysis of about 620 of the donors applied high-throughput TCR beta sequencing to assess whether each TCR beta V gene segment acted as functional or pseudogenic. The study was designed to test whether signatures of past pathogen exposure could be identified by cataloging public T cell receptors. The study used immunosequencing to profile the T cell repertoires of 600 to 850 subjects and linked those repertoires to cytomegalovirus serostatus. Among the 398 genotyped donors, around 81% belonged to the genetic ancestry cluster associated with self-reported Caucasian donors. To predict cytomegalovirus infection status, the study combined high-throughput TCR immunosequencing, statistical association of individual TCRs with disease status, and machine learning. An early release covering around 630 HLA-typed donors comprised approximately 290 gigabases of sequencing data and tens of millions of unique TCR sequences. Donor age, sex, ethnicity and CMV serostatus were compiled alongside the repertoire data.

Overall results and qualifications from the work: Because HLA typing was unavailable for some donors at each locus, only the typed subset was used in association tests. A later analysis found that HLA-associated TCR beta chains were more clonally expanded and had lower generation probabilities than equally common non-associated chains. In a later analysis, most CMV-associated TCR beta chains were found to appear HLA-restricted, with HLA associations seemingly driven largely by CMV exposure. Correlated functional status among segregating V segments might reflect linkage disequilibrium, but an unknown experimental factor could not be ruled out. In a later analysis, TCR association rates were found to vary across HLA loci, with the most associated TCRs seen for DRB1 alleles and the fewest for HLA-C alleles. This cohort had only TCR beta chains sequenced, and the lack of alpha or paired-chain data limited which features could be detected. Strong co-occurrence of HLA alleles, especially DR and DQ, made assigning TCR associations to individual alleles difficult. In a later genetic analysis, fewer N-insertions in productive TCRs were reported among donors in an Asian-associated ancestry cluster than the roughly 640-donor mean. A further reported finding was that TCR beta sequences accurately predicted the HLA-A and HLA-B alleles for most subjects in the first cohort. The study listed 164 TCR beta chains as associated with cytomegalovirus. For the cohort, immune exposure information was limited to CMV serostatus. A cluster of highly shared sequence variants was judged likely to represent a technical artifact of the sequencing pipeline. At a false discovery rate of 0.05, a later analysis linked 16,951 TCR beta sequences to specific HLA alleles. Some IMGT-functional V segments, including TRBV6-2 and TRBV6-3, could not be distinguished by the 87-base-pair reads and were therefore excluded. Because counts were too low, about 18 rarely observed V segments, including chromosome 9 orphons, were excluded from the earlier analysis of 587 of the donors. Cytomegalovirus status was reported to be diagnosed by the classifier with high specificity and sensitivity in both the original and validation cohorts. Several of the top co-occurrence clusters appeared to be linked to parvovirus B19, influenza, CMV and Epstein-Barr virus, according to a later analysis. The presence/absence analyses assumed that sequencing depth was roughly uniform across donors, and that assumption may not be true. An earlier analysis of some 590 of the donors showed that most TCR beta V segments appeared in productive rearrangements either about 87% or about 30% of the time, which broadly matched IMGT annotations. It was suggested by the authors that the approach could potentially be generalized to other disease states and immunological phenotypes. In vitro tests confirmed that a few of the cytomegalovirus-associated TCR beta chains recognize cytomegalovirus antigens. An association between a missense DCLRE1C variant and V-gene and J-gene trimming of TCR beta chains was found in a later genetic analysis and replicated in an independent cohort. Most TCR sequences were observed very rarely across donors, whereas some public TCRs were present in many individuals.

The cohort consisted of 666 healthy bone marrow donors. At the time of sampling, all cohort members were nominally healthy, though unrecorded immune exposures were likely present. The donor was CMV seronegative and belonged to the group of 350 or so seronegative cohort members. A peripheral blood sample was collected from each donor, and TCR beta sequencing was performed on peripheral blood mononuclear cells. Genomic DNA extraction from the blood cell samples was performed with the Qiagen DNeasy Blood Extraction Kit. The sample was PBMCs. The sequence was collected from a man aged 35 to 55 in good health and CMV-seronegative. The rearrangement combines TRBV18 with TRBJ1-2; 7 of the junction bases match TRBD1. Here is the DNA: TGTGCCAGCTCACCGGGGGTAATCAAGGGGGCGAACTATGGCTACACCTTC. Its product reads: CASSPGVIKGANYGYTF.